This T cell receptor (beta chain) was documented in a study of beta chain features in type 1 diabetes. Overall study findings and caveats: Compared to healthy donors, patients appeared to have naive, central memory and Treg TCRB repertoires that were more alike. Shorter templates may be favored by PCR, equally so in patients and controls. TCRB CDR3s were moderately but significantly shorter in Type 1 diabetes patients in all four CD4+ subsets.

The CDR3 is made up of 14 amino acids. Germline loops: CDR1 MNHEY, CDR2 SVGAGI. The V gene lost 2 bases and the J gene lost 2 bases, with 10 bases spanning the gap. As regards this clone: As yet, its antigen is unknown.

The sequenced template was cDNA made from the entire isolated RNA. Repertoires were generated with immunoSEQ multiplex PCR, while TCRdb's copy carries only in-frame clones and drops some. The sample has around 600,000 clones, under 15% seen once. The chain links TRBV6-5 to TRBJ2-7; weak D call: TRBD2 (5 bases). This TCR derives from a young man with type 1 diabetes. The sample comprised naive CD4+ T cells from blood. The CDR3 coding sequence is TGTGCCAGCAGTTACGGAGGCAGAACCTACGAGCAGTACTTC. This encodes CASSYGGRTYEQYF.